One and the same sample provided the 29 T cell receptor beta chains below, sequenced in a study of Tregs in tolerant kidney transplant recipients. TCRdb's copy holds only in-frame clones and misses some; the assay was immunoSEQ multiplex PCR. Found here are about 240,000 clones, around 82% of them singletons; the top ten hold about 0.64%. The sample was CD4+ T cells from blood. All receptors come from a human donor in good health.

The rearrangement links TRBV10-3 to TRBJ1-3; no firm D call. The CDR3 is made up of 11 amino acids. The germline gives CDR1 ENHRY, CDR2 SYGVKD. Trimming left V 2 bases short and J 9 bases short, with 5 bases between. The CDR3 region has the DNA TGTGCCATCAGTGAGGGCAGCACCATATATTTT. Translating it yields CAISEGSTIYF.

CDR3 loop: CASSLSVAWDGYTF. The DNA for the CDR3 is TGTGCCAGCAGCTTATCCGTGGCATGGGATGGCTACACCTTC. The chain couples TRBV11-2 to TRBJ1-2; no clear D. Germline CDR1 is SGHAT and CDR2 is FQNNGV. CDR3 length: 14 residues. V was cut by 2 bases and J by 6 bases, with 13 bases left in between. Together with reference TRBV11-2 and TRBJ1-2, the CDR3 gives the full variable domain: EAGVAQSPRYKIIEKRQSVAFWCNPISGHATLYWYQQILGQGPKLLIQFQNNGVVDDSQLPKDRFSAERLKGVDSTLKIQPAKLEDSAVYLCASSLSVAWDGYTFGSGTRLTVV.

V gene TRBV15 combines with J gene TRBJ1-2; perhaps TRBD1 as D (5 bases). This CDR3 is built from 13 residues. Germline loops: CDR1 LNHNV, CDR2 YYDKDF (reference sequence). V gave up 1 base and J gave up 8 bases, with 11 bases separating them. The DNA for the CDR3 is TGTGCCACCAGCAGAGTGGGGGGAGAGGGCTACACCTTC. The encoded protein is CATSRVGGEGYTF.

This clone was counted a few times. The chain joins TRBV5-4 to TRBJ2-7; D gene ambiguous. The CDR3 length is 12 residues. V lost 3 bases to trimming and J lost 7 bases, with 11 bases between them. The germline CDR1 and CDR2 sequences are SGHNT and YYREEE (reference sequence). CDR3 amino acids: CASSWRTAEQYF. CDR3 nucleotide sequence: TGTGCCAGCAGCTGGAGAACGGCTGAGCAGTACTTC.

This clone appeared a few times. The chain carries TRBV2 and TRBJ2-3, with 11 bases that match TRBD2. With V trimmed by 4 bases and J by 5 bases, 2 bases remained unmatched. The CDR3 has 14 amino acids. Per germline, CDR1 SNHLY and CDR2 FYNNEI. This CDR3 reads CASSVSGGGDTQYF. In DNA form, the CDR3 reads TGTGCCAGCAGTGTTAGCGGGGGGGGAGATACGCAGTATTTT.

The chain recombines TRBV5-4 with TRBJ2-1; no definite D call. The CDR3 extends over 17 amino acids. V gave up 2 bases and J gave up 6 bases, with 21 bases separating them. Germline assignment: CDR1 SGHNT and CDR2 YYREEE (reference sequence). The CDR3 region has the DNA TGTGCCAGCAGCTTTCAGAAAAACGTTAGGGCTGTCAATGAGCAGTTCTTC. Translated, it gives CASSFQKNVRAVNEQFF. The full variable domain, rest sourced from reference TRBV5-4 and TRBJ2-1, is ETGVTQSPTHLIKTRGQQVTLRCSSQSGHNTVSWYQQALGQGPQFIFQYYREEENGRGNFPPRFSGLQFPNYSSELNVNALELDDSALYLCASSFQKNVRAVNEQFFGPGTRLTVL.

The rearrangement joins TRBV5-4 to TRBJ1-1; D gene unclear. The CDR3 runs to 14 residues. The V end was cut by 2 bases, the J end by 8 bases, with 16 bases between. Germline V gene lookup returns CDR1 SGHNT and CDR2 YYREEE (reference sequence). The DNA of the CDR3 is TGTGCCAGCAGCTTCAAGCAAAGGACGGAGGAAGCTTTCTTT. Protein sequence: CASSFKQRTEEAFF.

The chain recombines TRBV5-1 with TRBJ2-2, with D perhaps matching TRBD1 (7 bases). The CDR3 extends over 16 amino acids. V was cut by 0 bases and J by 1 base, with 10 bases left in between. Per the germline V gene, CDR1 is SGHRS and CDR2 is YFSETQ. The DNA of the CDR3 is TGCGCCAGCAGCTTGGTCAGGGGGGTGAACACCGGGGAGCTGTTTTTT. The encoded protein is CASSLVRGVNTGELFF.

V is TRBV7-8 and J is TRBJ2-5; D unresolved. With 10 bases removed from V and 5 bases from J, the gap between germline ends came to 11 bases. There are 11 residues in the CDR3. Germline values: CDR1 SGHVS, CDR2 FQNEAQ. The CDR3 protein is CATGTRETQYF. DNA for the CDR3: TGTGCCACCGGAACAAGGGAGACCCAGTACTTC.

This chain joins TRBV6-5 and TRBJ1-1; D is unresolved. The CDR3 contains 14 residues. Trimming took off 5 bases at V and 0 bases at J, with 10 bases between the two ends. Germline V gives CDR1 MNHEY, CDR2 SVGAGI. DNA of the CDR3: TGTGCCAGCAGTGAACCGGGCCTGAACACTGAAGCTTTCTTT. It encodes CASSEPGLNTEAFF.

The gene calls are TRBV11-2 and TRBJ2-5, with 11 nucleotides matching TRBD2. Germline CDR1 reads SGHAT; CDR2 reads FQNNGV. The CDR3 runs to 16 residues. The V gene end was trimmed by 2 bases and the J gene end by 4 bases; junction bases not matched to a gene: 6. CDR3 DNA: TGTGCCAGCAGCTTAAGAACTAGCGGGAGAGTAGAGACCCAGTACTTC. It codes for CASSLRTSGRVETQYF.

This clone came up a few times. V and J are TRBV6-5 and TRBJ1-3, with TRBD1 as a possible D gene (5 bases). Germline values: CDR1 MNHEY, CDR2 SVGAGI. The length of the CDR3 is 14 residues. Trimming took 5 bases from V and 2 from J, leaving 10 bases between them. The CDR3 coding sequence is TGTGCCAGCAGTCGACAGAGAACTGGAAACACCATATATTTT. It specifies CASSRQRTGNTIYF.

To note about this clone: The same CDR3 is also encoded by other DNA sequences in this sample. The chain uses TRBV20-1 and TRBJ2-1; D ambiguous. CDR1 is DFQATT and CDR2 is SNEGSKA in the germline V gene (reference sequence). The V and J ends lost 3 bases and 4 bases respectively, with 4 bases between them. The CDR3 runs 11 residues. The DNA of the CDR3 is TGCAGTGCTAGGGGTTACAATGAGCAGTTCTTC. It specifies CSARGYNEQFF.

The chain recombines TRBV4-1 with TRBJ1-3; D call uncertain. Germline lookup yields CDR1 MGHRA and CDR2 YSYEKL. Trimming shortened V by 4 bases and J by 3 bases, and 19 bases separated the two germline ends. The CDR3 extends over 17 amino acids. This chain's CDR3 is CASSLAGFTSVGNTIYF. CDR3 in DNA: TGCGCCAGCAGCCTGGCGGGTTTTACATCGGTTGGAAACACCATATATTTT.

CDR3 protein: CASSPSLGGKVTEAFF. The CDR3 coding sequence is TGTGCCAGCTCACCAAGCCTCGGGGGAAAGGTCACTGAAGCTTTCTTT. This rearrangement joins TRBV18 to TRBJ1-1, with D perhaps TRBD1 (5 bases). The ends were cut back, 2 bases at V and 4 bases at J, with 17 bases in the middle. Germline CDR1 reads KGHSH; CDR2 reads LQKENI. The CDR3 totals 16 residues.

This clone was observed a handful of times. The gene calls are TRBV18 and TRBJ1-4, with a possible D match to TRBD1 (6 bases). CDR3 length equals 15 residues. The germline gives CDR1 KGHSH, CDR2 LQKENI. The ends were cut back, 3 bases at V and 4 bases at J, with 12 bases in the middle. Written as DNA, the CDR3 is TGTGCCAGCTCACCCGCGACAGGAGGTAATGAAAAACTGTTTTTT. Amino acid sequence: CASSPATGGNEKLFF. Using reference TRBV18 and TRBJ1-4 for the parts outside the CDR3, the full variable domain is NAGVMQNPRHLVRRRGQEARLRCSPMKGHSHVYWYRQLPEEGLKFMVYLQKENIIDESGMPKERFSAEFPKEGPSILRIQQVVRGDSAAYFCASSPATGGNEKLFFGSGTQLSVL.

V usage is TRBV15 and J usage is TRBJ1-2; D gene unclear. Germline CDR1 and CDR2: LNHNV and YYDKDF (reference sequence). This CDR3 contains 13 residues. V lost 1 base and J 8 bases, leaving 11 bases between the germline ends. The CDR3 loop reads CATSRAGSSGYTF. CDR3 nucleotide sequence: TGTGCCACCAGCAGAGCCGGATCGTCAGGCTACACCTTC. The whole variable domain, remainder taken from reference TRBV15 and TRBJ1-2, is DAMVIQNPRYQVTQFGKPVTLSCSQTLNHNVMYWYQQKSSQAPKLLFHYYDKDFNNEADTPDNFQSRRPNTSFCFLDIRSPGLGDTAMYLCATSRAGSSGYTFGSGTRLTVV.

This chain connects TRBV6-5 to TRBJ2-2; 10 nucleotides line up with TRBD2. V was pared by 3 bases and J by 6 bases, with 4 bases of the junction left unmatched. Germline V gene data show CDR1 as MNHEY and CDR2 as SVGAGI. The CDR3 extends over 15 amino acids. The CDR3 sequence is CASSYGLAAPGELFF. As DNA, the CDR3 is TGTGCCAGCAGTTATGGACTAGCGGCTCCCGGGGAGCTGTTTTTT.

The rearrangement uses TRBV7-9 and TRBJ2-1, with 8 bases lining up with TRBD2. Losses at the gene ends were 5 bases for V and 7 bases for J; bases not matched to a gene: 10. Germline lookup yields CDR1 SEHNR and CDR2 FQNEAQ (reference sequence). The CDR3 length is 15 residues. The CDR3 reads CASSLIGREANEQFF. CDR3 sequence (DNA): TGTGCCAGCAGCCTAATAGGGCGGGAGGCGAATGAGCAGTTCTTC.

The chain joins TRBV5-5 to TRBJ2-7, with TRBD2 matching 14 bases. Germline trimming cut 3 bases from V and 5 bases from J; bases unmatched to any gene: 7. This CDR3 spans 16 amino acids. Germline values: CDR1 SGHKS, CDR2 YYEKEE (reference sequence). CDR3 bases: TGTGCCAGCAGCTGGGGACTAGCGGGAGTTATCGACGAGCAGTACTTC. Amino acids: CASSWGLAGVIDEQYF.

J is TRBJ2-3 and V is TRBV5-1; 8 nucleotides agree with TRBD1. With 0 bases clipped from V and 3 bases from J, the junction kept 0 bases outside the gene matches. CDR1 SGHRS and CDR2 YFSETQ come from the germline V gene. There are 14 residues in the CDR3. CDR3 region: CASSLGDRTDTQYF. CDR3 sequence (DNA): TGCGCCAGCAGCTTGGGGGACAGGACAGATACGCAGTATTTT. Supplemented by reference TRBV5-1 and TRBJ2-3, the full variable domain reads KAGVTQTPRYLIKTRGQQVTLSCSPISGHRSVSWYQQTPGQGLQFLFEYFSETQRNKGNFPGRFSGRQFSNSRSEMNVSTLELGDSALYLCASSLGDRTDTQYFGPGTRLTVL.

V usage is TRBV5-4 and J usage is TRBJ1-1, with D perhaps matching TRBD1 (6 bases). Per the germline V gene, CDR1 is SGHNT and CDR2 is YYREEE (reference sequence). Trimming cost V 6 bases and J 5 bases, with 14 bases left between them. The CDR3 has 13 amino acids. In nucleotides, the CDR3 is TGTGCCAGCATTCTACAGGGCGGTACTGAAGCTTTCTTT. Translated: CASILQGGTEAFF.

This clone occurred once. V and J are TRBV29-1 and TRBJ2-1, with no clear D. The germline CDR1 and CDR2 sequences are SQVTM and ANQGSEA. V was cut by 7 bases and J by 9 bases, with 19 bases left in between. The CDR3 extends over 13 amino acids. The CDR3 spells CSAPLGGLGEQFF. The DNA of the CDR3 is TGCAGCGCTCCCCTGGGTGGGCTGGGTGAGCAGTTCTTC.

About this clone itself: The junction does not match germline at one end; this may be a read error. The chain joins TRBV5-4 to TRBJ2-2; D may be TRBD1 or TRBD2 (5 bases each). The V gene's germline CDR1 is SGHNT and CDR2 YYREEE (reference sequence). The CDR3 has 15 residues. The CDR3 DNA reads as TGTGCCAACAGCTTGAGAGGGGCCGTCGCCGGGGAGCTGTTTTTT. It encodes CANSLRGAVAGELFF. Complete variable domain (other parts from reference TRBV5-4 and TRBJ2-2): ETGVTQSPTHLIKTRGQQVTLRCSSQSGHNTVSWYQQALGQGPQFIFQYYREEENGRGNFPPRFSGLQFPNYSSELNVNALELDDSALYLCANSLRGAVAGELFFGEGSRLTVL.

This chain joins TRBV18 and TRBJ1-4; the D is unclear. In germline, CDR1 is KGHSH, CDR2 LQKENI. V shed 5 bases and J shed 8 bases, with 12 bases lying between them. This CDR3 contains 13 residues. The CDR3 DNA sequence: TGTGCCAGCTCAGCCAGGCCCAAAGAAAAACTGTTTTTT. Protein product: CASSARPKEKLFF.

The V and J genes are TRBV5-1 and TRBJ2-1, with 11 bases aligning to TRBD2. With 0 bases clipped from V and 3 bases from J, the junction kept 5 bases outside the gene matches. Per germline, CDR1 SGHRS and CDR2 YFSETQ. There are 17 residues in the CDR3. CDR3 sequence: CASSLGLAGSYYNEQFF. The CDR3 coding sequence is TGCGCCAGCAGCTTGGGACTAGCGGGGAGTTACTACAATGAGCAGTTCTTC.

The chain carries TRBV7-9 and TRBJ2-7; 10 bases match TRBD1. Germline V gene data show CDR1 as SEHNR and CDR2 as FQNEAQ (reference sequence). With V trimmed by 3 bases and J by 5 bases, 10 bases remained unmatched. The CDR3 spans 16 residues. CDR3 amino acids: CASSLADRGRDHEQYF. In DNA, the CDR3 is TGTGCCAGCAGCTTGGCAGACAGGGGGCGCGACCACGAGCAGTACTTC.

This chain joins TRBV5-1 and TRBJ2-3; 9 nucleotides match TRBD2. Germline-derived CDR1 and CDR2 are SGHRS and YFSETQ. Trimming cost V 0 bases and J 2 bases; bases outside gene matches: 7. The CDR3 has 17 amino acids. The DNA for the CDR3 is TGCGCCAGCAGCTTGGAGTATCTAGCGGGGTCCACAGATACGCAGTATTTT. Translated: CASSLEYLAGSTDTQYF. Complete variable domain (other parts from reference TRBV5-1 and TRBJ2-3): KAGVTQTPRYLIKTRGQQVTLSCSPISGHRSVSWYQQTPGQGLQFLFEYFSETQRNKGNFPGRFSGRQFSNSRSEMNVSTLELGDSALYLCASSLEYLAGSTDTQYFGPGTRLTVL.

The chain couples TRBV10-3 to TRBJ2-2, with TRBD2 identical over 12 bases. The CDR3 length is 14 residues. Germline trimming cut 10 bases from V and 6 bases from J; bases unmatched to any gene: 6. Looked up from germline, CDR1 is ENHRY and CDR2 is SYGVKD. The CDR3, as DNA: TGTGCCACCAGGACTAGCGGGATCTCCGGGGAGCTGTTTTTT. Its translation is CATRTSGISGELFF.